This TCR beta chain was captured in a study of breast tumors, draining lymph nodes, adjacent tissues. TCRdb passed the multiplex PCR reads through MiXCR, listing each CDR3 protein once. The data contain about 150,000 distinct CDR3 sequences, approximately 32% of them seen just once; the ten biggest clones take up around 2.3%. Breast cancer patients provided tissue from their axillary draining lymph nodes. The CDR3 is made up of 13 amino acids. Germline V lookup: CDR1 SGHDN, CDR2 FVKESK. Trimming removed 0 bases at V and 8 bases at J, with 10 bases between. The table lists this clonotype with many counts.

The gene calls are TRBV14 and TRBJ2-5; no clear D. The material sequenced was axillary lymph node tissue. The TCR was taken from a female donor with breast cancer. Some clones in this sample may be carry-over from other donors' samples. In DNA form, the CDR3 reads TGTGCCAGCAGCCAAGATAGGACCGTAACCCAGTACTTC. It specifies CASSQDRTVTQYF.